Listed here is a single TCR beta chain. Template-switching 5'RACE yielded the TCR cDNA; a universal primer site and UMIs were added in the process. TCRdb re-derived calls from the 5' RACE reads in MiXCR, one entry per CDR3 protein. This sample has nearly 350,000 distinct CDR3 sequences, with about 7.8% found just once. Germline-derived CDR1 and CDR2 are MNHNS and SASEGT. CDR3 length equals 18 residues. V was trimmed by 11 bases and J by 2 bases, leaving 31 bases between them. The data were taken from a study of T cells after yellow fever vaccination. The specimen comprised PBMCs, sampled roughly 46 days after the first yellow fever vaccination. The V call is TRBV6-1, the J call TRBJ2-7; tentatively, D is TRBD1 (6 bases). The TCR originated in a man aged 18-30 years who received the YFV17D yellow fever vaccine. For the CDR3, the DNA is TGTGCCGCAAACCCCACCCGGGACACTCGAAAACCTCCCTACGAGCAGTACTTC. Amino acid sequence: CAANPTRDTRKPPYEQYF.